This paragraph covers one TCR beta chain sequence. This sample was taken from a study of blood T cell repertoires in COVID-19. The assay was immunoSEQ multiplex PCR, and TCRdb's table has in-frame clones only and misses some. The table includes 200,000 to 300,000 clones, 75% to 90% detected once. Germline-derived CDR1 and CDR2 are LNHDA and SQIVND (reference sequence). V lost 10 bases, J lost 5 bases, and 13 bases stayed unmatched. This CDR3 comprises 16 residues. V is TRBV19 and J is TRBJ1-4, with 10 bases aligning to TRBD1. The material sequenced was peripheral blood. The receptor comes from a man aged 25 to 40 with active or convalescent COVID-19. The DNA for the CDR3 is TGTGCCACGGGGACAGGGGAGGTCGGTGGCAATGAAAAACTGTTTTTT. Encoded protein: CATGTGEVGGNEKLFF.